This TCR beta chain was profiled in a study of blood T cell repertoires in COVID-19. Sequencing used immunoSEQ multiplex PCR; TCRdb keeps in-frame clones, though not all of them. This table has around 270,000 clones, 84% appearing once. V was clipped by 10 bases and J by 4 bases; unmatched bases: 5. The CDR3 covers 12 residues. Germline CDR1 reads SNHLY; CDR2 reads FYNNEI. The TCR sequence derives from a middle-aged woman who had recovered from COVID-19. Source material: peripheral blood. V and J are TRBV2 and TRBJ2-5; TRBD1 matches 8 bases. CDR3 nucleotide sequence: TGTGCCACCCGGACAGGGACAGAGACCCAGTACTTC. Its protein product is CATRTGTETQYF. Using reference TRBV2 and TRBJ2-5 for the parts outside the CDR3, the full variable domain is EPEVTQTPSHQVTQMGQEVILRCVPISNHLYFYWYRQILGQKVEFLVSFYNNEISEKSEIFDDQFSVERPDGSNFTLKIRSTKLEDSAMYFCATRTGTETQYFGPGTRLLVL.